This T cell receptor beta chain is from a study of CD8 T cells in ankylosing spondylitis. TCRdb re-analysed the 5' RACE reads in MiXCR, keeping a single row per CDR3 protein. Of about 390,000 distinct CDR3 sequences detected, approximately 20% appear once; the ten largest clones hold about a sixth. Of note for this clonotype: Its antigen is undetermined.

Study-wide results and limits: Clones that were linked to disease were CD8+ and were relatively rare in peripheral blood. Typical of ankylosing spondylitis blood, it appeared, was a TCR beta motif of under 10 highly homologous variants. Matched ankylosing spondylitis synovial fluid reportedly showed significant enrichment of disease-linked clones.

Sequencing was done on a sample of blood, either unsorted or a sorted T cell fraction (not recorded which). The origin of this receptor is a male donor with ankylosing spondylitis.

Written as DNA, the CDR3 is TGCAGTGCTGCACTAGCGGGGCAAGAGACCCAGTACTTC. Translated, it gives CSAALAGQETQYF. The chain employs TRBV20-1 and TRBJ2-5; 10 bases are a match to TRBD2. Germline V gene data show CDR1 as DFQATT and CDR2 as SNEGSKA (reference sequence). The ends lost 5 bases at V and 2 bases at J; junction bases unmatched: 2. The CDR3 has 13 residues.